The rows below give T cell receptor beta chains drawn from one sample of a study of OX40 agonist ivuxolimab in advanced cancers. Sequencing used immunoSEQ multiplex PCR; TCRdb keeps in-frame clones, though not all of them. Among 70,000 to 85,000 clones listed, 86% were seen once. The source material was CD4+ or CD8+ T cells sorted from blood, sampled in a trial of the OX40 agonist ivuxolimab. All receptors derive from an adult with an advanced solid tumor such as melanoma, head and neck, liver or kidney cancer. Each CDR3 is given with its conserved first and last residue. Fields, in order: V gene, J gene, D gene, clone size, CDR3 length, CDR3 protein, CDR3 DNA. A D gene is named only where the DNA matches it firmly. Where a row states a size, it is once, few, many or the class of an expanded clone; other rows omit it.

TRBV19	TRBJ2-1	-	once	15	CASSPTSLAIGEQFF	TGTGCCAGTAGTCCGACTAGTTTGGCAATTGGTGAGCAGTTCTTC
TRBV7-9	TRBJ2-7	TRBD2	-	14	CAIFQGGSSYEQYF	TGTGCCATCTTCCAAGGCGGGAGTTCGTACGAGCAGTACTTC
TRBV5-1	TRBJ2-7	TRBD2	-	14	CASSSGLVNYEQYF	TGCGCCAGCAGCTCGGGACTAGTTAATTACGAGCAGTACTTC
TRBV19	TRBJ2-5	-	-	13	CARDPRFQETQYF	TGTGCCAGAGATCCCCGGTTCCAAGAGACCCAGTACTTC
TRBV11-2	TRBJ1-6	-	-	12	CASSLLDSPLHF	TGTGCCAGCAGCTTACTTGATTCACCCCTCCACTTT
TRBV11-3	TRBJ2-2	TRBD2	once	17	CASSSRLGLAANGELFF	TGTGCCAGCAGCTCGAGACTCGGACTAGCGGCGAACGGGGAGCTGTTTTTT
TRBV14	TRBJ2-5	-	-	12	CASSPGRETQYF	TGTGCCAGCAGCCCTGGGCGAGAGACCCAGTACTTC
TRBV19	TRBJ1-1	TRBD1	-	15	CASTRDGTVNTEAFF	TGTGCCAGTACCCGAGATGGGACAGTAAACACTGAAGCTTTCTTT
TRBV7-2	TRBJ2-1	-	once	16	CASSPRRSISYNEQFF	TGTGCCAGCAGCCCACGCCGGTCCATCTCCTACAATGAGCAGTTCTTC
TRBV19	TRBJ1-5	-	-	15	CASSIVDQRGQPQHF	TGTGCCAGTAGTATAGTGGACCAGCGAGGTCAGCCCCAGCATTTT
TRBV5-8	TRBJ2-1	-	-	17	CASSLGGDTGSYNEQFF	TGTGCCAGCAGCTTGGGCGGGGATACGGGCTCCTACAATGAGCAGTTCTTC
TRBV7-2	TRBJ2-1	-	-	15	CASSFDTSSYNEQFF	TGTGCCAGCAGCTTTGACACTAGCTCCTACAATGAGCAGTTCTTC
TRBV4-1	TRBJ1-4	-	-	17	CASSQGTVVSTNEKLFF	TGCGCCAGCAGCCAAGGGACAGTAGTTTCAACTAATGAAAAACTGTTTTTT
TRBV23-1	TRBJ2-7	-	-	14	CASSPWGLIGEQYF	TGCGCCAGCAGTCCCTGGGGTTTGATAGGCGAGCAGTACTTC
TRBV19	TRBJ2-6	-	once	16	CASSSFGGSGANVLTF	TGTGCCAGTAGTTCGTTCGGGGGCTCTGGGGCCAACGTCCTGACTTTC
TRBV4-1	TRBJ2-3	-	-	16	CASSQANMGFTDTQYF	TGCGCCAGCAGCCAGGCCAATATGGGATTCACAGATACGCAGTATTTT
TRBV25-1	TRBJ1-1	-	once	11	CASNRGTEAFF	TGTGCCAGCAATAGGGGAACTGAAGCTTTCTTT
TRBV5-1	TRBJ1-5	-	-	15	CASRQDFNGNQPQHF	TGCGCCAGCAGGCAGGACTTTAATGGGAATCAGCCCCAGCATTTT
TRBV11-2	TRBJ2-1	-	-	15	CASSLEGPWENEQFF	TGTGCCAGCAGCTTAGAAGGGCCCTGGGAGAATGAGCAGTTCTTC
TRBV2	TRBJ1-5	-	-	17	CASSEWGLTKPNQPQHF	TGTGCCAGCAGTGAATGGGGGCTAACCAAACCCAATCAGCCCCAGCATTTT
TRBV19	TRBJ2-2	TRBD1	once	14	CASRTGANTGELFF	TGTGCCAGTAGGACAGGGGCGAACACCGGGGAGCTGTTTTTT
TRBV12-5	TRBJ1-1	-	-	14	CASGLVPINTEAFF	TGTGCTAGTGGTTTGGTACCCATTAACACTGAAGCTTTCTTT
TRBV27	TRBJ1-1	-	few	15	CASSLWEGRSTEAFF	TGTGCCAGCAGTTTATGGGAGGGGAGGTCTACTGAAGCTTTCTTT
TRBV7-9	TRBJ1-1	-	once	13	CASSRDQFSQAFF	TGTGCCAGCAGCCGGGACCAATTTAGTCAAGCTTTCTTT
TRBV7-2	TRBJ1-3	-	-	14	CASSLPGLGNTIYF	TGTGCCAGCAGCTTGCCAGGATTAGGAAACACCATATATTTT
TRBV2	TRBJ1-1	-	-	12	CASSGAHAEAFF	TGTGCCAGCAGTGGAGCACACGCGGAAGCTTTCTTT
TRBV7-3	TRBJ2-2	TRBD2	once	16	CASSRSSGGTTGELFF	TGTGCCAGCAGTCGATCTAGCGGGGGAACAACCGGGGAGCTGTTTTTT
TRBV2	TRBJ2-1	TRBD2	few	15	CASSDPLAVYNEQFF	TGTGCCAGCAGTGATCCACTAGCGGTATACAATGAGCAGTTCTTC
TRBV7-3	TRBJ1-2	-	once	15	CASSPLGGGSYGYTF	TGTGCCAGCAGCCCTCTAGGGGGGGGCTCCTATGGCTACACCTTC
TRBV2	TRBJ1-6	-	once	14	CASSAGGLNSPLHF	TGTGCCAGCAGTGCCGGGGGACTTAATTCACCCCTCCACTTT
TRBV6-5	TRBJ1-1	TRBD1	-	15	CASRRDRGATTEAFF	TGTGCCAGCAGACGGGACAGGGGGGCGACCACTGAAGCTTTCTTT
TRBV7-2	TRBJ2-7	-	-	14	CASSERRASYEQYF	TGTGCCAGCAGCGAGCGACGGGCTTCCTACGAGCAGTACTTC
TRBV4-2	TRBJ1-1	-	few	16	CASSQVQGQTDTEAFF	TGTGCCAGCAGCCAAGTGCAGGGGCAAACTGACACTGAAGCTTTCTTT
TRBV18	TRBJ2-7	TRBD1	-	14	CASSWDRSSYEQYF	TGTGCCAGCTCATGGGACAGGAGCTCCTACGAGCAGTACTTC
TRBV7-3	TRBJ2-2	TRBD1	-	14	CASSRTGGTGELFF	TGTGCCAGCAGCCGGACAGGCGGGACCGGGGAGCTGTTTTTT
TRBV5-1	TRBJ1-1	-	-	12	CASSPYGEVAFF	TGCGCCAGCAGCCCGTATGGGGAGGTAGCTTTCTTT
TRBV4-2	TRBJ2-5	-	-	16	CASSQGEEGPQETQYF	TGTGCCAGCAGCCAAGGGGAGGAGGGCCCCCAAGAGACCCAGTACTTC
TRBV11-3	TRBJ2-5	TRBD2	-	16	CASSLVTGGGKETQYF	TGTGCCAGCAGCTTAGTAACCGGGGGAGGGAAAGAGACCCAGTACTTC
TRBV2	TRBJ2-5	TRBD1	once	12	CASDRDQETQYF	TGTGCCAGCGACAGGGATCAAGAGACCCAGTACTTC
TRBV5-1	TRBJ1-1	TRBD1	-	13	CASSPPDRAVAFF	TGCGCCAGCAGCCCCCCAGACAGGGCCGTAGCTTTCTTT
TRBV7-3	TRBJ2-6	-	once	18	CASSLRMDRTTGANVLTF	TGTGCCAGCAGCTTAAGAATGGACAGAACTACTGGGGCCAACGTCCTGACTTTC
TRBV6-5	TRBJ1-2	-	-	14	CASSYSERNYGYTF	TGTGCCAGCAGTTACTCGGAGAGGAACTATGGCTACACCTTC
TRBV19	TRBJ1-1	-	-	13	CASLPGWNTEAFF	TGTGCCAGTCTCCCGGGTTGGAACACTGAAGCTTTCTTT
TRBV5-1	TRBJ1-2	-	-	14	CASSSRGYNYGYTF	TGCGCCAGCAGCTCCCGGGGTTATAACTATGGCTACACCTTC
TRBV2	TRBJ1-1	TRBD1	-	12	CASRLTGSEAFF	TGTGCCAGCAGGCTGACAGGGTCAGAAGCTTTCTTT
TRBV4-1	TRBJ2-7	-	-	16	CASSLGRGAGSYEQYF	TGCGCCAGCAGCCTCGGAAGGGGAGCGGGCTCCTACGAGCAGTACTTC
TRBV4-1	TRBJ2-3	TRBD2	-	19	CASSQGLAGGGAMAGSQYF	TGCGCCAGCAGCCAAGGACTAGCGGGAGGGGGAGCTATGGCCGGGTCGCAGTATTTT
TRBV19	TRBJ2-3	-	-	14	CASSTLRQTDTQYF	TGTGCCAGTAGTACCCTCCGACAGACAGATACGCAGTATTTT
TRBV11-3	TRBJ1-5	-	-	11	CASSSNQPQHF	TGTGCCAGCAGCTCTAATCAGCCCCAGCATTTT
TRBV5-1	TRBJ2-3	TRBD1	-	16	CASSPPGTGRTDTQYF	TGCGCCAGCAGCCCCCCAGGGACAGGGAGGACAGATACGCAGTATTTT
TRBV29-1	TRBJ2-3	-	-	15	CSLEDTSSAPDTQYF	TGCAGCCTTGAGGACACTAGCTCCGCTCCCGATACGCAGTATTTT
TRBV5-6	TRBJ2-7	TRBD2	-	14	CASSLVGGAYEQYF	TGTGCCAGCAGCTTGGTTGGGGGGGCCTACGAGCAGTACTTC
TRBV30	TRBJ1-2	TRBD1	-	16	CAWSGTGTSKYYGYTF	TGTGCCTGGAGTGGGACAGGGACGTCCAAGTACTATGGCTACACCTTC